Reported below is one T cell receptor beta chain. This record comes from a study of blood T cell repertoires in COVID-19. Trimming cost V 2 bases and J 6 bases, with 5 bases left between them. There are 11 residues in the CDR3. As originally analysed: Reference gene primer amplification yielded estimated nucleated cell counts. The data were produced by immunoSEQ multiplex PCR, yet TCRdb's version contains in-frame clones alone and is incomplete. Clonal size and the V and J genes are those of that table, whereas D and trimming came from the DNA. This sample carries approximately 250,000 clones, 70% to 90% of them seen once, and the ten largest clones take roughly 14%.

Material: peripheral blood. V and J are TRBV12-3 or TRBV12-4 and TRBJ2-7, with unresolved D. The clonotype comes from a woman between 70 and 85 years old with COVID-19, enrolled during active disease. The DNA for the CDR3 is TGTGCCAGCAGTTTAAATCTCGAGCAGTACTTC. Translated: CASSLNLEQYF.